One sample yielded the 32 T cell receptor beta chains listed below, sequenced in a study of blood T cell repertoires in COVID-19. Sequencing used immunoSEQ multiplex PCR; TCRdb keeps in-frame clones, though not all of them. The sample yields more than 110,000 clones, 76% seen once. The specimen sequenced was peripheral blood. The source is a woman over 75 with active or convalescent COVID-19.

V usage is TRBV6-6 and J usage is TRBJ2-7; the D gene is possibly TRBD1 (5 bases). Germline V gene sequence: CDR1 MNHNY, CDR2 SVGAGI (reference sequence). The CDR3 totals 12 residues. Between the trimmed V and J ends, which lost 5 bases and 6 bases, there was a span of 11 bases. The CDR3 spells CASSPRQGEQYF. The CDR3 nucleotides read TGTGCCAGCAGTCCCCGTCAGGGCGAGCAGTACTTC.

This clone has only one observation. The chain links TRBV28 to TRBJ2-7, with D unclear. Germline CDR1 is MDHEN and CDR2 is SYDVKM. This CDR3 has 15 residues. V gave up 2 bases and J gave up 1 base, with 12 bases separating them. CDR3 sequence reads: CASSLVQWSSYEQYF. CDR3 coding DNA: TGTGCCAGCAGTTTAGTACAGTGGTCGTCCTACGAGCAGTACTTC.

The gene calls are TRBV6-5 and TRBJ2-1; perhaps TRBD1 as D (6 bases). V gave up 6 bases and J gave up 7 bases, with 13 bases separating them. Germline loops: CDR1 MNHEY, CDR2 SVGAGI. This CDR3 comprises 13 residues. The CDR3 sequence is CASRSRQVNEQFF. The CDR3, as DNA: TGTGCCAGCAGGTCTCGACAGGTAAATGAGCAGTTCTTC.

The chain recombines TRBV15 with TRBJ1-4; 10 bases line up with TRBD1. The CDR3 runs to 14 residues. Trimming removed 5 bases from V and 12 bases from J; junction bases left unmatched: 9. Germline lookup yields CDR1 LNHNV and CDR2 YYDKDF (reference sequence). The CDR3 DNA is TGTGCCACCAGCGGACGGGACAGGGGCGTTGAACTGTTTTTT. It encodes CATSGRDRGVELFF.

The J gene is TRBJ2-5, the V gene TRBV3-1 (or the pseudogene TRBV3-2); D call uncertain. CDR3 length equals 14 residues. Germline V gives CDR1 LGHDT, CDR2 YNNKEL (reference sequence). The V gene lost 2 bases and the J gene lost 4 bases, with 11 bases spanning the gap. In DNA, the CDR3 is TGTGCCAGCAGCCAACCCCAGAAAAGAGAGACCCAGTACTTC. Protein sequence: CASSQPQKRETQYF.

CDR3 DNA sequence: TGTGCCAGCAGCTTCGCCGACAGGGGATACTCTGGAAACACCATATATTTT. Its translation is CASSFADRGYSGNTIYF. The chain has TRBV11-2 and TRBJ1-3; 8 bases are a match to TRBD1. Germline V CDR1 and CDR2: SGHAT, FQNNGV. The CDR3 is 17 amino acids. V was clipped by 3 bases and J by 0 bases; unmatched bases: 7.

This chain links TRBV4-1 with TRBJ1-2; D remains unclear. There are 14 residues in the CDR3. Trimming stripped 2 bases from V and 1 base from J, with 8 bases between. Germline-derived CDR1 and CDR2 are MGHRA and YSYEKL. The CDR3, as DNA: TGCGCCAGCAGCCAATACATTAATAACTATGGCTACACCTTC. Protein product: CASSQYINNYGYTF.

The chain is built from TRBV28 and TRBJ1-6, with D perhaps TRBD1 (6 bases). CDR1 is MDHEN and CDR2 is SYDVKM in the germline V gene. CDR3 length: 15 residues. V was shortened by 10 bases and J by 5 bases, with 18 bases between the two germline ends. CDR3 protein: CATKPPQGDNSPLHF. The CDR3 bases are TGTGCCACTAAACCCCCACAGGGTGATAATTCACCCCTCCACTTT. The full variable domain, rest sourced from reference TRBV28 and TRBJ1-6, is DVKVTQSSRYLVKRTGEKVFLECVQDMDHENMFWYRQDPGLGLRLIYFSYDVKMKEKGDIPEGYSVSREKKERFSLILESASTNQTSMYLCATKPPQGDNSPLHFGNGTRLTVT.

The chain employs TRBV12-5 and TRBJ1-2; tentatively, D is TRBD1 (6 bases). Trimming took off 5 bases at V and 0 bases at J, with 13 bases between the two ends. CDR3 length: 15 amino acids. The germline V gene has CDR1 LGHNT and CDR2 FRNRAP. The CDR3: CASGGAAGANYGYTF. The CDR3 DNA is TGTGCTAGTGGTGGGGCGGCAGGGGCTAACTATGGCTACACCTTC.

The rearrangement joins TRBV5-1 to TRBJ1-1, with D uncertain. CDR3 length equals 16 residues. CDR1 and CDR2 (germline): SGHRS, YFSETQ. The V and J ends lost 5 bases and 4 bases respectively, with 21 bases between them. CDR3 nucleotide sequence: TGCGCCAGCAGGTCGATTCCCAGCGGTGGCGGCACTGAAGCTTTCTTT. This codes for CASRSIPSGGGTEAFF.

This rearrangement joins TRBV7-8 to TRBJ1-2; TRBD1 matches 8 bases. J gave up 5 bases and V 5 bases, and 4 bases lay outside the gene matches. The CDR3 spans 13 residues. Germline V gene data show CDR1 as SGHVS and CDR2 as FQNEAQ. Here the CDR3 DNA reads TGTGCCAGCAGCGCCCGGACAGGGTATGGCTACACCTTC. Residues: CASSARTGYGYTF.

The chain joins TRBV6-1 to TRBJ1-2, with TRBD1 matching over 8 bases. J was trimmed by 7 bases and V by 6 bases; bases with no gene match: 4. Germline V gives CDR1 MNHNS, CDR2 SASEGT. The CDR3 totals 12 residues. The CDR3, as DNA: TGTGCCAGCAGCAGAGACAGGGGTGGCTACACCTTC. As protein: CASSRDRGGYTF.

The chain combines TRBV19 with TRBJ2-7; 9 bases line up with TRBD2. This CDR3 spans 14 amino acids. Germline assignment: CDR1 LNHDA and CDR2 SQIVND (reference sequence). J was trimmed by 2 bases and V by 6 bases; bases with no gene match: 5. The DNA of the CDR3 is TGTGCCAGTAGGGTAGCGGGGGCGGCCTACGAGCAGTACTTC. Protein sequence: CASRVAGAAYEQYF.

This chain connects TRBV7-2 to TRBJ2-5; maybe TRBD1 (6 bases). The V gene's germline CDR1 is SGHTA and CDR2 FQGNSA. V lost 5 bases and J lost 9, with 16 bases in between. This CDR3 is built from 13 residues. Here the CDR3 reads CASSGRTVGAQYF. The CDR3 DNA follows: TGTGCCAGCAGCGGACGGACAGTTGGGGCCCAGTACTTC.

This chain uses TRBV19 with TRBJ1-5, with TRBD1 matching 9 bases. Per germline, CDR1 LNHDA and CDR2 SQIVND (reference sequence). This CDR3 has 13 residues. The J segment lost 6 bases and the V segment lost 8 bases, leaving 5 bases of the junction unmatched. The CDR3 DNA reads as TGTGCCAGTGATACAGGGGGCGGTCAGCCCCAGCATTTT. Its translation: CASDTGGGQPQHF.

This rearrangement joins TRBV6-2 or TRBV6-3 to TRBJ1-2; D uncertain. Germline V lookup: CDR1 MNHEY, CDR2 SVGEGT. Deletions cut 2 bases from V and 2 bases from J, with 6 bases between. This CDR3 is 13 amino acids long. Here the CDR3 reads CASSYDTNYGYTF. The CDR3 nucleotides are TGTGCCAGCAGTTACGACACCAACTATGGCTACACCTTC.

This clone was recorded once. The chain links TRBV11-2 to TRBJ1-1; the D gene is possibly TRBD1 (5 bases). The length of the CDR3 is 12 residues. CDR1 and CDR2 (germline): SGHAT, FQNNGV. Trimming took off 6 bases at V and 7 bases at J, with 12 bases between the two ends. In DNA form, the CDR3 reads TGTGCCAGCAGTACTCGGGGGGTTGAAGCTTTCTTT. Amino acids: CASSTRGVEAFF.

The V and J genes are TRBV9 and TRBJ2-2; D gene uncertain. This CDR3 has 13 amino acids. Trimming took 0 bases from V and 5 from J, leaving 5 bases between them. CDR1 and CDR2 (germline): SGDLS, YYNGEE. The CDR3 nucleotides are TGTGCCAGCAGCGTAGGTCGGACCGGGGAGCTGTTTTTT. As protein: CASSVGRTGELFF.

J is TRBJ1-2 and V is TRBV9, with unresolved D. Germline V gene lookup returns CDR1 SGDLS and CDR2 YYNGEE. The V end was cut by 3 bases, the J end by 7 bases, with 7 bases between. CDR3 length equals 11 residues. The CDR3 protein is CASSGEGGYTF. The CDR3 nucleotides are TGTGCCAGCAGCGGAGAGGGTGGCTACACCTTC.

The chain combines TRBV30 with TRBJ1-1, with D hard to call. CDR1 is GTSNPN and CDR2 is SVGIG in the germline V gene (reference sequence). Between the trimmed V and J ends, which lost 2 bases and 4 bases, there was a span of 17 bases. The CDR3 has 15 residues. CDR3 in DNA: TGTGCCTGGAGTCGAGGCTGGACGGAGGGCACTGAAGCTTTCTTT. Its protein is CAWSRGWTEGTEAFF.

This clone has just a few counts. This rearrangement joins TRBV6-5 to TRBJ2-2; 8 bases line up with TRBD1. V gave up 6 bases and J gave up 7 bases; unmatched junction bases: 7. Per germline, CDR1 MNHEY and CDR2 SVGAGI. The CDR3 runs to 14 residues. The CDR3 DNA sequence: TGTGCCAGCAGACCACAGGGGGTCGGCGGGGAGCTGTTTTTT. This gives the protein CASRPQGVGGELFF.

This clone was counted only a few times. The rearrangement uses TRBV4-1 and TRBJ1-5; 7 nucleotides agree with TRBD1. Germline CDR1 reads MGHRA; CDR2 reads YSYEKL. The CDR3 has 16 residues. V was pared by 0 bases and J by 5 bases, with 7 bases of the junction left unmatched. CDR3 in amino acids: CASSQDGQGVYQPQHF. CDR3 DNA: TGCGCCAGCAGCCAAGATGGGCAGGGGGTATATCAGCCCCAGCATTTT.

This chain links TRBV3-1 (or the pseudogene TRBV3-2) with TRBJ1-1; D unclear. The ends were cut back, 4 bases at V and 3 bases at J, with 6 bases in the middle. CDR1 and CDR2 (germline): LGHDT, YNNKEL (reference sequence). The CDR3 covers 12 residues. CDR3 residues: CASSRVDTEAFF. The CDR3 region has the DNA TGTGCCAGCAGCCGAGTCGACACTGAAGCTTTCTTT.

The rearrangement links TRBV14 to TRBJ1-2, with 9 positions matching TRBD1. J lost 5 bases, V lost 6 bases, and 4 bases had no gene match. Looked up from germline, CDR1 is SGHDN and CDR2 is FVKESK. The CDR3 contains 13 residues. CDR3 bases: TGTGCCAGCAGACAGACAGGGGGATATGGCTACACCTTC. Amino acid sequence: CASRQTGGYGYTF.

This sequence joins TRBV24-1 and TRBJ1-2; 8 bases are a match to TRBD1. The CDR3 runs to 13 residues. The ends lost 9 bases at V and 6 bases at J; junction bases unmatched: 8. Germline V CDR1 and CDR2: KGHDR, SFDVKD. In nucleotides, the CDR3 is TGTGCCACCCCAAGACAGGGGAGCGATGGCTACACCTTC. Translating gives CATPRQGSDGYTF.

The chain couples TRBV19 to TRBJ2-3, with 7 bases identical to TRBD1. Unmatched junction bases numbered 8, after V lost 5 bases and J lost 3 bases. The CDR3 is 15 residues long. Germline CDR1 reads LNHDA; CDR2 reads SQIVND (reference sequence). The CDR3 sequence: CASSHRGIRTDTQYF. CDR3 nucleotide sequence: TGTGCCAGTAGTCACAGGGGTATCAGGACAGATACGCAGTATTTT.

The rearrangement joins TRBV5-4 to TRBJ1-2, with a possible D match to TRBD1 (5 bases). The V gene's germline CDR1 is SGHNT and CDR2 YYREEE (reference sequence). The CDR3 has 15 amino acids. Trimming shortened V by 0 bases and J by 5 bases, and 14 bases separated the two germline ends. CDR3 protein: CASSLGSGGRYGYTF. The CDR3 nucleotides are TGTGCCAGCAGCTTGGGTTCTGGGGGGAGGTATGGCTACACCTTC.

The CDR3 reads CASSPQVSSNQPQHF. DNA for the CDR3: TGTGCCAGCAGTCCCCAGGTTAGTAGCAATCAGCCCCAGCATTTT. The J gene is TRBJ1-5, the V gene TRBV5-5; D is unresolved. The germline V gene has CDR1 SGHKS and CDR2 YYEKEE (reference sequence). The ends were cut back, 5 bases at V and 0 bases at J, with 12 bases in the middle. This CDR3 has 15 residues.

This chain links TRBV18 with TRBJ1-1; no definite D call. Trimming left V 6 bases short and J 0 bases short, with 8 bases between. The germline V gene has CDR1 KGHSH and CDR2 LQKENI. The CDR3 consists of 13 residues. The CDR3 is CASSREVNTEAFF. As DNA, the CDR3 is TGTGCCAGCTCGCGGGAAGTGAACACTGAAGCTTTCTTT. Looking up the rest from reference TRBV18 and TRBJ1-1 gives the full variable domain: NAGVMQNPRHLVRRRGQEARLRCSPMKGHSHVYWYRQLPEEGLKFMVYLQKENIIDESGMPKERFSAEFPKEGPSILRIQQVVRGDSAAYFCASSREVNTEAFFGQGTRLTVV.

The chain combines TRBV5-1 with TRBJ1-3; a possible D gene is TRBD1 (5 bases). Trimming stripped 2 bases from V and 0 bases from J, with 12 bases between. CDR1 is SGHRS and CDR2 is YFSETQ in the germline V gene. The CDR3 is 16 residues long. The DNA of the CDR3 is TGCGCCAGCAGCTTAGAACGACAGCACTCTGGAAACACCATATATTTT. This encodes CASSLERQHSGNTIYF.

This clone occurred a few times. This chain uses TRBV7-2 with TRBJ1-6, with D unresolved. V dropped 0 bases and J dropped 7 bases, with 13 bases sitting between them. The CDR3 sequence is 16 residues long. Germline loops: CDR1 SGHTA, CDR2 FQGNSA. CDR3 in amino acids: CASSLANTVLNSPLHF. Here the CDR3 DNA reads TGTGCCAGCAGCTTAGCGAACACAGTTTTAAATTCACCCCTCCACTTT.

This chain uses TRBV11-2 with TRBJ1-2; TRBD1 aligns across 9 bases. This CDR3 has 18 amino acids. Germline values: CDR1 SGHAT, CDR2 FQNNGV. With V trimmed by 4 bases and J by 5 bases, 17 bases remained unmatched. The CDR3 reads CASSSLRDRDPGRYGYTF. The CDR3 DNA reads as TGTGCCAGCAGCTCCCTTAGGGACAGGGACCCTGGGCGGTATGGCTACACCTTC.